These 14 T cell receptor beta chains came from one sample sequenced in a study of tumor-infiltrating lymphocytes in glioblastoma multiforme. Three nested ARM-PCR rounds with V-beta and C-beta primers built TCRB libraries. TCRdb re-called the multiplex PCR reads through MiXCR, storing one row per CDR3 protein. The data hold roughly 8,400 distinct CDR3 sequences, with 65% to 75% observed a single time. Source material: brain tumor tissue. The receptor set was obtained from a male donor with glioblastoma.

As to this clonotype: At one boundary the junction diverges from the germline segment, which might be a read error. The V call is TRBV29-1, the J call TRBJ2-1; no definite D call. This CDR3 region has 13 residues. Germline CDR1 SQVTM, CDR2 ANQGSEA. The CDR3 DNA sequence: TGCAGTGTTCACGCGATTACTGGTAATGAGCAGCTCTTC. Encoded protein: CSVHAITGNEQLF.

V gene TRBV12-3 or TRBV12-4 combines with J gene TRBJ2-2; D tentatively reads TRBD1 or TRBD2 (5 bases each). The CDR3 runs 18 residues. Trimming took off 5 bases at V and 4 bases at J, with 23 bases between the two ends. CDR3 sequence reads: CASSGTGHPVRSTGELFF. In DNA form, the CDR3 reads TGTGCCAGCAGTGGAACGGGGCATCCTGTCAGGAGCACCGGGGAGCTGTTTTTT.

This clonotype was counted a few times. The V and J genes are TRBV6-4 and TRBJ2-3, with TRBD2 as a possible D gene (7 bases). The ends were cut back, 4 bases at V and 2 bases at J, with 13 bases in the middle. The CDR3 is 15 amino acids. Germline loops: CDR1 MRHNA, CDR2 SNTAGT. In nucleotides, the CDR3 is TGTGCCAGCAGTGCTTCCCGGGGGGCCACAGATACGCAGTATTTT. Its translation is CASSASRGATDTQYF.

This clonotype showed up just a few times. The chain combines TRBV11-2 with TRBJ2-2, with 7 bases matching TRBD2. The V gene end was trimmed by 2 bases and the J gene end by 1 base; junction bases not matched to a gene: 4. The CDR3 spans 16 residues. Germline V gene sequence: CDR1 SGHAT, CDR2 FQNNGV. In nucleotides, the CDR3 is TGTGCCAGCAGCTTAAGGCTAGCGGAGAACACCGGGGAGCTGTTTTTT. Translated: CASSLRLAENTGELFF.

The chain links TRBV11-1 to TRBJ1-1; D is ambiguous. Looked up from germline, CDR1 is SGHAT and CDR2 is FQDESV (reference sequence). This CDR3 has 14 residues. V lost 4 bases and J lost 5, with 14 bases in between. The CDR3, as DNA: TGTGCCAGCAGCTCCGACAACGGCGGAACTGAAGCTTTCTTT. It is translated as CASSSDNGGTEAFF.

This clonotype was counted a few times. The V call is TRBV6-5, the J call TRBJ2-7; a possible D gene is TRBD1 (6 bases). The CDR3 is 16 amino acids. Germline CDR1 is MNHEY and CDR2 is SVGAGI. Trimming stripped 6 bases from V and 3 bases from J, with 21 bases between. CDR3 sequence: CASRTPRLAGDYEQYF. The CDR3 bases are TGTGCCAGCAGAACCCCGAGGCTGGCAGGGGACTACGAGCAGTACTTC.

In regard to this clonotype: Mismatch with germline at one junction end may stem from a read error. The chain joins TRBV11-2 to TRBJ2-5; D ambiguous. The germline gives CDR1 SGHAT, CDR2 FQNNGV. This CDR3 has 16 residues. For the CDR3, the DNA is TGTGCCAGCAGCTTAGGTAGGGCAGCCAAGCAAGAGACACAGTACTTC. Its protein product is CASSLGRAAKQETQYF.

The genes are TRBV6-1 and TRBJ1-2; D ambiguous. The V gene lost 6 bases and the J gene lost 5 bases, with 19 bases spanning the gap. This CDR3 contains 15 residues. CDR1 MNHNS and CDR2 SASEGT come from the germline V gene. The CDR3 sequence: CASSVPLANGYGYTF. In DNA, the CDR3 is TGTGCCAGCAGCGTTCCCCTGGCTAATGGGTATGGCTACACCTTC.

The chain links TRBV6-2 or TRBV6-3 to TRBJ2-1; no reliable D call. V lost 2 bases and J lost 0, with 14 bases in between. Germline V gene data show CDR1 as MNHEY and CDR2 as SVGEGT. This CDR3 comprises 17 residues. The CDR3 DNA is TGTGCCAGCAGTTACCTAGGGATCGCGGACTCCTACAATGAGCAGTTCTTC. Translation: CASSYLGIADSYNEQFF.

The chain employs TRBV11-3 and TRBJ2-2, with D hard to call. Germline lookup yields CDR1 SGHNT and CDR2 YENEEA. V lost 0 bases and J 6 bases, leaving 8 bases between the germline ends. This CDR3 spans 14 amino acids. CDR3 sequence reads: CASSLDYAAGELFF. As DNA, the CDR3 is TGTGCCAGCAGCTTAGATTACGCGGCCGGGGAGCTGTTTTTT.

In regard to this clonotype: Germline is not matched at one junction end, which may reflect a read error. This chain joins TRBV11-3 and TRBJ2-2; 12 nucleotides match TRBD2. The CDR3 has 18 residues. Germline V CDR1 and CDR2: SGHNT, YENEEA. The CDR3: CANSTTSRLAGETEELFF. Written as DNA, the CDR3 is TGTGCCAACAGCACCACCTCCAGACTAGCGGGAGAAACCGAGGAGCTGTTTTTC.

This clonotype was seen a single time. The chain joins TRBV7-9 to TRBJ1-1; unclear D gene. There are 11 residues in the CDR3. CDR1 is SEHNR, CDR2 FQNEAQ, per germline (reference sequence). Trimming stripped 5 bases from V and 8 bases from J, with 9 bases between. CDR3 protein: CASSTSGEAFF. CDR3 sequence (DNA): TGTGCCAGCAGCACCTCGGGGGAAGCTTTCTTT.

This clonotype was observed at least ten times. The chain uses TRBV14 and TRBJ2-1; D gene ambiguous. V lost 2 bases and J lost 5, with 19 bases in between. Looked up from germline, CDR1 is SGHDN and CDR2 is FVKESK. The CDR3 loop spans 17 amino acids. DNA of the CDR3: TGTGCCAGCAGCCAATTCCCAAAGGCGAGTAAAAACAATGAGCAGTTCTTC. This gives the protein CASSQFPKASKNNEQFF.

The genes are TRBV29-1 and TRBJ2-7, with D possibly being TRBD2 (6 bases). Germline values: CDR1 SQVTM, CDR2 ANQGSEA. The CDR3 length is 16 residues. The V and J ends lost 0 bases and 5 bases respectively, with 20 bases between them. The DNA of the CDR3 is TGCAGCGTTGAAGATAAAGTGCCTAGCGTGAGTAACGAGCAGTACTTC. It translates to CSVEDKVPSVSNEQYF.